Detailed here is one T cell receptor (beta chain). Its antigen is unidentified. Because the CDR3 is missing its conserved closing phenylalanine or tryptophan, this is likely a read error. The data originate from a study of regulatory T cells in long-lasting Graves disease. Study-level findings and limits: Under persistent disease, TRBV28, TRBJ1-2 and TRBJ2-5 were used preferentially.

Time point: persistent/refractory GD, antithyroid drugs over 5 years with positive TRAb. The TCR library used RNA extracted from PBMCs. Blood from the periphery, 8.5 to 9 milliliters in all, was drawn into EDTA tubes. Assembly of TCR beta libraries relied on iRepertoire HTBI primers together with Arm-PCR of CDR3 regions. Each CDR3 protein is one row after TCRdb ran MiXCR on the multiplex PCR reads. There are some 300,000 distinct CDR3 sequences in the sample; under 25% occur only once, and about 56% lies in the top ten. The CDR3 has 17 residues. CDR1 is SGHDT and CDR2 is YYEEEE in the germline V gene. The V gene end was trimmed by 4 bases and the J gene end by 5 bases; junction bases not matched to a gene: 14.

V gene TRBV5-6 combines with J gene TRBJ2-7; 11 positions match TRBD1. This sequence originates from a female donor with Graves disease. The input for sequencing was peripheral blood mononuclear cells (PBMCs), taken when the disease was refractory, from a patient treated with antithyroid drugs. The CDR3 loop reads CASSATGKWTGGNEQYL. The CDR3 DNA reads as TGTGCCAGCAGCGCAACCGGAAAATGGACAGGGGGCAACGAGCAGTACCTC.